Each of the 7 T cell receptor beta chains below was sequenced from the same sample in a study of early T cells in non-severe SARS-CoV-2 infection. Via MiXCR, TCRdb re-called the 5' RACE reads, giving one row per CDR3 protein. The table has tens of thousands of distinct CDR3 sequences, 12% to 15% seen once. Sequencing used whole blood. These receptors came from an adult who was a healthcare worker with PCR-confirmed SARS-CoV-2 infection or an uninfected control (not recorded which).

This clonotype was detected only a few times. The CDR3 sequence is CASSLRDVPEAFF. CDR3 bases: TGTGCCAGCAGTCTCCGGGACGTTCCTGAAGCTTTCTTT. V is TRBV6-5 and J is TRBJ1-1, with D possibly TRBD1 on 5 matching bases. The length of the CDR3 is 13 residues. Trimming took 5 bases from V and 6 from J, leaving 13 bases between them. Germline V gives CDR1 MNHEY, CDR2 SVGAGI.

J is TRBJ2-7 and V is TRBV11-2, with D possibly called TRBD1 or TRBD2 (5 bases each). CDR1 is SGHAT and CDR2 is FQNNGV in the germline V gene. This CDR3 comprises 17 residues. V lost 1 base, J lost 2 bases, and 18 bases lay in between. The chain's CDR3 is CASSLAYHRDGTYEQYF. CDR3 DNA sequence: TGTGCCAGCAGCTTAGCTTACCACCGGGACGGTACCTACGAGCAGTACTTC. Full variable domain (remainder filled in from reference TRBV11-2 and TRBJ2-7): EAGVAQSPRYKIIEKRQSVAFWCNPISGHATLYWYQQILGQGPKLLIQFQNNGVVDDSQLPKDRFSAERLKGVDSTLKIQPAKLEDSAVYLCASSLAYHRDGTYEQYFGPGTRLTVT.

This clonotype occurred many times. This sequence joins TRBV3-1 and TRBJ2-7; the D call may be TRBD1 or TRBD2 (5 bases each). The CDR3 extends over 15 amino acids. V gave up 3 bases and J gave up 2 bases, with 14 bases separating them. Looked up from germline, CDR1 is LGHDT and CDR2 is YNNKEL (reference sequence). CDR3 DNA: TGTGCCAGCAGCCAGAGCCAGGGACCCCCCTACGAGCAGTACTTC. It translates to CASSQSQGPPYEQYF.

This clonotype was found a few times. The V call is TRBV5-1, the J call TRBJ1-1, with D hard to call. The CDR3 is 13 residues long. The germline V gene encodes CDR1 SGHRS and CDR2 YFSETQ. V gave up 0 bases and J gave up 4 bases, with 7 bases separating them. Here the CDR3 reads CASSLETSTEAFF. CDR3 DNA sequence: TGCGCCAGCAGCTTGGAGACGAGCACTGAAGCTTTCTTT.

The chain employs TRBV6-2 or TRBV6-3 and TRBJ2-4, with a weak D call TRBD2 (5 bases). The CDR3 is 11 amino acids. In germline, CDR1 is MNHEY, CDR2 SVGEGT. V was clipped by 4 bases and J by 9 bases, with 7 bases between them. CDR3 region: CASSSSGIQYF. As DNA, the CDR3 is TGTGCCAGCAGTTCCAGCGGCATTCAGTACTTC.

This clonotype came up a few times. The rearrangement joins TRBV6-2 or TRBV6-3 to TRBJ1-2; D is perhaps TRBD1 (5 bases). Per germline, CDR1 MNHEY and CDR2 SVGEGT. The CDR3 consists of 14 residues. Trimming shortened V by 4 bases and J by 0 bases, and 9 bases separated the two germline ends. CDR3 in amino acids: CASSLTASNYGYTF. The CDR3, as DNA: TGTGCCAGCAGTTTGACAGCCTCTAACTATGGCTACACCTTC.

The chain joins TRBV9 to TRBJ2-1; TRBD2 aligns across 8 bases. The CDR3 covers 16 residues. Germline V gene sequence: CDR1 SGDLS, CDR2 YYNGEE. V shed 2 bases, J shed 1 base, and the junction held 5 bases outside the gene matches. CDR3 protein: CASSVTSGGSYNEQFF. Written as DNA, the CDR3 is TGTGCCAGCAGCGTGACCAGCGGGGGTTCCTACAATGAGCAGTTCTTC.